Below are 30 T cell receptor beta chains sequenced from a single sample in a study of blood T cells in healthy people across ages. With a J-beta primer mix and a sample-barcoded 5' primer, a second PCR ran about 7 to 12 cycles. MiXCR, run by TCRdb on the 5' RACE reads, gives a single entry per CDR3 protein. The sample carries some 700,000 distinct CDR3 sequences, roughly 47% recorded once. Sample: blood. Source of these receptors: a woman between 55 and 75 years old in good health.

This chain joins TRBV9 and TRBJ2-5; 13 bases are shared with TRBD2. The germline V gene encodes CDR1 SGDLS and CDR2 YYNGEE. The CDR3 has 15 amino acids. J gave up 5 bases and V 6 bases, and 7 bases lay outside the gene matches. The CDR3 DNA follows: TGTGCCAGCAATCGACTAGCGGGAGGAGCCGAGACCCAGTACTTC. Protein: CASNRLAGGAETQYF.

The chain carries TRBV29-1 and TRBJ2-7, with D unresolved. Germline V gene sequence: CDR1 SQVTM, CDR2 ANQGSEA. Trimming removed 5 bases from V and 7 bases from J, with 9 bases in between. The length of the CDR3 is 10 residues. CDR3 amino acids: CSVSGNEQYF. In DNA form, the CDR3 reads TGCAGCGTTAGTGGGAATGAGCAGTACTTC.

The rearrangement links TRBV7-3 to TRBJ2-1; 13 bases are a match to TRBD2. V lost 5 bases to trimming and J lost 6 bases; unmatched junction nucleotides: 4. Per germline, CDR1 SGHTA and CDR2 FQGTGA. The CDR3 totals 15 residues. The CDR3 protein is CASSTGLAGINEQFF. CDR3 DNA: TGTGCCAGCAGCACGGGACTAGCGGGAATCAATGAGCAGTTCTTC.

At least ten counts were recorded for this clonotype. The chain carries TRBV5-5 and TRBJ2-5, with D unclear. The CDR3 is 13 amino acids. CDR1 and CDR2 from the germline V gene are SGHKS and YYEKEE (reference sequence). V lost 1 base and J 1 base, leaving 5 bases between the germline ends. CDR3 sequence reads: CASSLTVQETQYF. CDR3 DNA sequence: TGTGCCAGCAGCTTGACAGTCCAAGAGACCCAGTACTTC.

Only a few counts were recorded for this clonotype. The V gene is TRBV6-6, the J gene TRBJ1-1; D gene ambiguous. The ends were cut back, 4 bases at V and 0 bases at J, with 6 bases in the middle. The germline V gene has CDR1 MNHNY and CDR2 SVGAGI (reference sequence). The CDR3 loop spans 13 amino acids. The CDR3 here is CASSFPMNTEAFF. Written as DNA, the CDR3 is TGTGCCAGCAGTTTCCCAATGAACACTGAAGCTTTCTTT.

Notes on this clonotype: An end of the junction differs from the germline gene, which may be a read error. The chain employs TRBV10-3 and TRBJ1-1; D is ambiguous. This CDR3 has 15 amino acids. The germline CDR1 and CDR2 sequences are ENHRY and SYGVKD. The CDR3 protein is CAISESPGLNTEAFF. The CDR3 region has the DNA TGTGCCATTAGTGAGTCTCCGGGATTGAACACTGAAGCTTTCTTT.

This clonotype was found a few times. The rearrangement links TRBV28 to TRBJ1-2, with 8 bases identical to TRBD1. This CDR3 contains 14 residues. V shed 4 bases and J 7 bases; nucleotides not matched to a gene: 8. Germline values: CDR1 MDHEN, CDR2 SYDVKM. CDR3 DNA sequence: TGTGCCAGCAGTTCTTATCCTACAGGGGGTGGCTACACCTTC. Its translation: CASSSYPTGGGYTF.

Worth noting for this clonotype: With a much larger clone just one base away, this may be a read error. The V gene is TRBV20-1, the J gene TRBJ1-2; 7 bases line up with TRBD1. CDR1 DFQATT and CDR2 SNEGSKA come from the germline V gene (reference sequence). The V gene end was trimmed by 3 bases and the J gene end by 6 bases; junction bases not matched to a gene: 4. The CDR3 is 12 amino acids. The CDR3 loop is CSASQGVNGYTF. DNA for the CDR3: TGCAGTGCTAGTCAGGGGGTAAATGGCTACACCTTC.

This sequence joins TRBV4-3 and TRBJ2-7; possibly TRBD2 for D (5 bases). Trimming shortened V by 0 bases and J by 1 base, and 10 bases separated the two germline ends. The V gene's germline CDR1 is LGHNA and CDR2 YSLEER. This CDR3 has 15 residues. CDR3 nucleotides: TGCGCCAGCAGCCAAGATACCCGGGGATCCTACGAGCAGTACTTC. It is translated as CASSQDTRGSYEQYF.

V and J are TRBV10-3 and TRBJ2-3; 7 bases match TRBD1. The germline V gene encodes CDR1 ENHRY and CDR2 SYGVKD. CDR3 size: 14 residues. The V segment lost 6 bases and the J segment 1 base; nucleotides outside the gene matches: 4. Written as DNA, the CDR3 is TGTGCCATCAGCCCTGGACAGGGCACAGATACGCAGTATTTT. It yields the protein CAISPGQGTDTQYF.

This clonotype was counted between two and nine times. The chain has TRBV6-2 or TRBV6-3 and TRBJ1-6; D not resolved. Trimming removed 6 bases at V and 8 bases at J, with 14 bases between. CDR1 MNHEY and CDR2 SVGEGT come from the germline V gene. CDR3 length equals 14 residues. The CDR3 is CASSPRGSDSPLHF. CDR3 in DNA: TGTGCCAGCAGCCCCCGAGGGAGCGATTCACCCCTCCACTTT.

The count of this clonotype is one. This chain's CDR3 is CASTRGGIAGELFF. The DNA of the CDR3 is TGTGCCAGCACCCGAGGGGGGATCGCCGGGGAGCTGTTTTTT. The V call is TRBV11-1, the J call TRBJ2-2, with D perhaps given as TRBD1 or TRBD2 (6 bases each). Deletions cut 7 bases from V and 6 bases from J, with 15 bases between. CDR1 SGHAT and CDR2 FQDESV come from the germline V gene (reference sequence). The CDR3 extends over 14 amino acids.

This clonotype has a handful of counts. This rearrangement joins TRBV5-1 to TRBJ1-6, with TRBD1 as a possible D gene (6 bases). Germline-derived CDR1 and CDR2 are SGHRS and YFSETQ. The V end was cut by 1 base, the J end by 6 bases, with 14 bases between. The CDR3 sequence is 16 residues long. In nucleotides, the CDR3 is TGCGCCAGCAGCTTGAATCGGGACACTGCTAATTCACCCCTCCACTTT. It is translated as CASSLNRDTANSPLHF.

This clonotype was picked up a small number of times. V is TRBV6-4 and J is TRBJ2-3; 7 bases align to TRBD1. The trim removed 8 bases at V and 4 bases at J, leaving 9 bases unmatched. In germline, CDR1 is MRHNA, CDR2 SNTAGT. The CDR3 sequence is 14 residues long. CDR3 coding DNA: TGTGCCAGCGCACCGGGACAGTCATCAGATACGCAGTATTTT. Translating gives CASAPGQSSDTQYF.

The chain uses TRBV20-1 and TRBJ1-2; D is unclear. The germline CDR1 and CDR2 sequences are DFQATT and SNEGSKA (reference sequence). V dropped 1 base and J dropped 3 bases, with 9 bases sitting between them. This CDR3 is built from 13 residues. The CDR3 bases are TGCAGTGCTAGAGTAGACACTTACTATGGCTACACCTTC. Translating it yields CSARVDTYYGYTF.

The chain employs TRBV28 and TRBJ2-1, with 11 bases aligning to TRBD2. The CDR3 extends over 18 amino acids. Trimming at V came to 3 bases and at J to 3 bases, leaving 10 bases not matched to a gene. The germline CDR1 and CDR2 sequences are MDHEN and SYDVKM. CDR3: CASSFEDWTSGRYNEQFF. CDR3 nucleotide sequence: TGTGCCAGCAGTTTTGAGGATTGGACTAGCGGGCGCTACAATGAGCAGTTCTTC. The full variable domain, its missing parts supplied by reference TRBV28 and TRBJ2-1, is DVKVTQSSRYLVKRTGEKVFLECVQDMDHENMFWYRQDPGLGLRLIYFSYDVKMKEKGDIPEGYSVSREKKERFSLILESASTNQTSMYLCASSFEDWTSGRYNEQFFGPGTRLTVL.

This clonotype came up a few times. The chain links TRBV27 to TRBJ2-4; D not certain. This CDR3 spans 16 amino acids. The V gene's germline CDR1 is MNHEY and CDR2 SMNVEV (reference sequence). Between the trimmed V and J ends, which lost 6 bases and 0 bases, there was a span of 15 bases. The chain's CDR3 is CASRGGSVIAKNIQYF. As DNA, the CDR3 is TGTGCCAGCAGAGGCGGAAGCGTCATAGCCAAAAACATTCAGTACTTC.

This chain uses TRBV6-1 with TRBJ2-5; TRBD1 agrees at 8 bases. Judging by the DNA end, TRBJ2-7 fits better; the J call may be wrong. The CDR3 consists of 12 residues. CDR1 and CDR2 from the germline V gene are MNHNS and SASEGT. CDR3 sequence reads: CASTNTGGEQYF. CDR3 DNA sequence: TGTGCCAGCACCAATACAGGGGGCGAGCAGTACTTC.

This clonotype has more than one count but fewer than ten. V usage is TRBV6-2 or TRBV6-3 and J usage is TRBJ2-1, with 7 bases matching TRBD2. Germline V gene sequence: CDR1 MNHEY, CDR2 SVGEGT. V trimming: 8 bases; J trimming: 3 bases; junction bases outside the gene matches: 4. The CDR3 covers 13 residues. CDR3 DNA sequence: TGTGCCAGCCGGGAGGCGGACTACAATGAGCAGTTCTTC. Residues: CASREADYNEQFF.

This clonotype was counted only a few times. The V and J genes are TRBV4-3 and TRBJ2-1; the match to TRBD2 covers 14 bases. Germline V gene sequence: CDR1 LGHNA, CDR2 YSLEER. The junction had 1 base not matched to a gene; V was cut back by 3 bases and J by 9 bases. The length of the CDR3 is 14 residues. The CDR3: CASSQTSGRGEQFF. The CDR3 coding sequence is TGCGCCAGCAGCCAGACTAGCGGGAGGGGTGAGCAGTTCTTC.

This clonotype was observed a handful of times. CDR3 loop: CASSPGQFTDTQYF. CDR3 coding DNA: TGTGCCAGCAGCCCGGGACAGTTCACAGATACGCAGTATTTT. V and J are TRBV7-3 and TRBJ2-3; 7 nucleotides line up with TRBD1. Germline V CDR1 and CDR2: SGHTA, FQGTGA. The trim removed 5 bases at V and 2 bases at J, leaving 4 bases unmatched. The CDR3 is 14 residues long.

This clonotype has a handful of counts. This sequence joins TRBV14 and TRBJ2-3, with TRBD2 as a possible D gene (5 bases). Between the trimmed V and J ends, which lost 4 bases and 6 bases, there was a span of 11 bases. Germline V gene data show CDR1 as SGHDN and CDR2 as FVKESK. CDR3 length: 13 residues. In DNA form, the CDR3 reads TGTGCCAGCAGCCCCATCCCGGGGGATACGCAGTATTTT. It is translated as CASSPIPGDTQYF.

With regard to this clonotype: One end of the junction does not line up with germline, which may come from a read error. The chain is built from TRBV27 and TRBJ2-3; 7 bases match TRBD2. Germline CDR1 is MNHEY and CDR2 is SMNVEV (reference sequence). The CDR3 is 15 amino acids. CDR3 DNA: TGTGCCAGCCGTTTCTTACTAGCGAAGGAAGATACGCAGTATTTT. Its protein is CASRFLLAKEDTQYF.

This clonotype was seen a handful of times. The chain couples TRBV5-1 to TRBJ2-3; D is unresolved. The CDR3 runs 15 residues. V was trimmed by 3 bases and J by 0 bases, leaving 11 bases between them. CDR1 is SGHRS and CDR2 is YFSETQ in the germline V gene. The CDR3 reads CASSYAGPSTDTQYF. The CDR3 nucleotides read TGCGCCAGCAGCTACGCCGGGCCCAGCACAGATACGCAGTATTTT.

This rearrangement joins TRBV12-3 or TRBV12-4 to TRBJ2-3; the D gene is possibly TRBD1 (5 bases). The CDR3 consists of 13 residues. Trimming left V 5 bases short and J 11 bases short, with 17 bases between. The chain's CDR3 is CASSPVTADVQYF. CDR3 DNA: TGTGCCAGCAGTCCCGTGACAGCAGATGTGCAGTATTTT.

The V and J genes are TRBV6-2 or TRBV6-3 and TRBJ1-2, with D possibly TRBD1 on 6 matching bases. Per the germline V gene, CDR1 is MNHEY and CDR2 is SVGEGT. CDR3 length equals 12 residues. V was cut by 6 bases and J by 6 bases, with 11 bases left in between. The DNA for the CDR3 is TGTGCCAGCAGCTCCGCAGGGGATGGCTACACCTTC. As protein: CASSSAGDGYTF.

This clonotype was observed a handful of times. The rearrangement joins TRBV20-1 to TRBJ1-2; TRBD1 agrees at 7 bases. The CDR3 consists of 13 residues. Losses at the gene ends were 6 bases for V and 6 bases for J; bases not matched to a gene: 10. CDR1 is DFQATT and CDR2 is SNEGSKA in the germline V gene (reference sequence). The CDR3 DNA follows: TGCAGTGCGTTAGGCGGGACAGTGAATGGCTACACCTTC. Its protein is CSALGGTVNGYTF.

The V and J genes are TRBV6-5 and TRBJ2-1, with a weak D call TRBD2 (5 bases). Trimming removed 7 bases at V and 13 bases at J, with 26 bases between. Germline lookup yields CDR1 MNHEY and CDR2 SVGAGI. This CDR3 contains 15 residues. CDR3 sequence (DNA): TGTGCCAGCAACAATAACCCGGACTTCCAAGAGACCCAGTTCTTC. This translates into CASNNNPDFQETQFF.

The genes are TRBV21-1 and TRBJ2-1. TRBV21-1 is shown as a pseudogene. This CDR3 contains 13 residues. CDR3 residues: CASSKGIANEQFF. DNA for the CDR3: TGTGCCAGCAGCAAAGGTATAGCAAATGAGCAGTTCTTC.

The chain carries TRBV20-1 and TRBJ1-1; D call uncertain. CDR3 length: 12 residues. Germline V lookup: CDR1 DFQATT, CDR2 SNEGSKA (reference sequence). Trimming removed 4 bases at V and 1 base at J, with 7 bases between. CDR3 in DNA: TGCAGTGCTACCGGATGGAACACTGAAGCTTTCTTT. As protein: CSATGWNTEAFF.